The 21 T cell receptor beta chains in this list originate from one sample, sequenced in a study of cytomegalovirus exposure and HLA in healthy donors. Vbeta (60) and Jbeta (13) primers were used in the PCR. Sequencing was performed with immunoSEQ multiplex PCR; in TCRdb, only in-frame clones are kept and a portion is missing. The repertoire includes roughly 170,000 clones, around three quarters of them detected once, and 0.6% to 0.7% sits in the top ten. The sequencing sample was made of PBMCs. Source of these receptors: a boy aged 5-17 years in good health and CMV-seronegative.

The rearrangement joins TRBV27 to TRBJ1-3, with a tentative D call TRBD1 (6 bases). The CDR3 has 13 residues. Trimming pared 5 bases from V and 1 base from J, leaving 6 bases between. The germline V gene encodes CDR1 MNHEY and CDR2 SMNVEV (reference sequence). The CDR3 nucleotides are TGTGCCAGCAGTAGGGGGTCTGGAAACACCATATATTTT. It translates to CASSRGSGNTIYF.

This rearrangement joins TRBV4-1 to TRBJ1-6; the D is unclear. This CDR3 has 14 amino acids. In germline, CDR1 is MGHRA, CDR2 YSYEKL. V was clipped by 4 bases and J by 5 bases, with 9 bases between them. CDR3 in DNA: TGCGCCAGCAGCCCGCCGCGGGATAATTCACCCCTCCACTTT. It encodes CASSPPRDNSPLHF.

This clone was found a few times. V is TRBV14 and J is TRBJ2-5, with 13 positions matching TRBD2. CDR3 length equals 15 residues. Trimming cost V 4 bases and J 3 bases; bases outside gene matches: 2. Germline V lookup: CDR1 SGHDN, CDR2 FVKESK. The DNA for the CDR3 is TGTGCCAGCAGCCTGGGGACTAGCGGGAAAGAGACCCAGTACTTC. The encoded protein is CASSLGTSGKETQYF.

This rearrangement joins TRBV12-5 to TRBJ2-3; 7 bases are shared with TRBD1. CDR3 length: 17 residues. Germline loops: CDR1 LGHNT, CDR2 FRNRAP. After removal of 3 bases from V and 0 bases from J, the junction contained 9 bases not matched to a gene. DNA of the CDR3: TGTGCTAGTGGTTTTTTGATAAGGGACAGTAGCACAGATACGCAGTATTTT. Translating gives CASGFLIRDSSTDTQYF.

This chain joins TRBV28 and TRBJ1-1; D uncertain. CDR3 length: 17 residues. V lost 1 base, J lost 3 bases, and 18 bases lay in between. Germline CDR1 is MDHEN and CDR2 is SYDVKM. CDR3 protein: CASSLLGFRRWYTEAFF. For the CDR3, the DNA is TGTGCCAGCAGTTTATTGGGATTTCGGAGGTGGTACACTGAAGCTTTCTTT.

This clone was seen a single time. V usage is TRBV7-2 and J usage is TRBJ2-5; D might be TRBD1 (6 bases). This CDR3 has 14 amino acids. Germline CDR1 is SGHTA and CDR2 is FQGNSA. V was shortened by 2 bases and J by 5 bases, with 12 bases between the two germline ends. For the CDR3, the DNA is TGTGCCAGCAGCTTAAACACAGGGAGTGAGACCCAGTACTTC. Translation gives CASSLNTGSETQYF.

V usage is TRBV5-4 and J usage is TRBJ2-5; D not certain. The CDR3 runs 13 residues. V lost 2 bases, J lost 1 base, and 6 bases lay in between. The germline V gene has CDR1 SGHNT and CDR2 YYREEE (reference sequence). CDR3 sequence: CASSLDFQETQYF. In DNA form, the CDR3 reads TGTGCCAGCAGCTTAGACTTCCAAGAGACCCAGTACTTC.

This clone appeared once. J is TRBJ2-1 and V is TRBV7-9; D not resolved. The V gene's germline CDR1 is SEHNR and CDR2 FQNEAQ (reference sequence). V dropped 3 bases and J dropped 5 bases, with 8 bases sitting between them. The CDR3 totals 13 residues. The CDR3 region has the DNA TGTGCCAGCAGCTTTTACAATAACAATGAGCAGTTCTTC. It encodes CASSFYNNNEQFF.

V usage is TRBV7-2 and J usage is TRBJ2-1, with 8 bases identical to TRBD2. This CDR3 is built from 16 residues. Germline V lookup: CDR1 SGHTA, CDR2 FQGNSA. With V trimmed by 3 bases and J by 3 bases, 7 bases remained unmatched. The CDR3 DNA is TGTGCCAGCAGCTTCTTAAGCGGGAGTGTCTACAATGAGCAGTTCTTC. Translated, it gives CASSFLSGSVYNEQFF.

This clone is a singleton in its sample. The chain has TRBV6-5 and TRBJ1-1; 8 positions agree with TRBD1. The CDR3 is 13 amino acids. V lost 11 bases to trimming and J lost 3 bases; unmatched junction nucleotides: 8. Germline V gives CDR1 MNHEY, CDR2 SVGAGI. CDR3: CAPHRGAYTEAFF. In nucleotides, the CDR3 is TGTGCCCCGCACAGGGGGGCCTACACTGAAGCTTTCTTT.

This clone was seen a handful of times. The chain has TRBV5-5 and TRBJ2-7; 10 bases agree with TRBD2. This CDR3 is 16 amino acids long. Germline assignment: CDR1 SGHKS and CDR2 YYEKEE (reference sequence). Germline trimming cut 0 bases from V and 4 bases from J; bases unmatched to any gene: 7. CDR3 region: CASSLDLAGAWYEQYF. The CDR3 bases are TGTGCCAGCAGCTTGGACCTAGCGGGAGCTTGGTACGAGCAGTACTTC.

Worth noting for this clone: The same CDR3 can be traced to other DNA sequences in this sample. The chain couples TRBV7-3 to TRBJ2-2, with 10 bases lining up with TRBD2. With V trimmed by 5 bases and J by 3 bases, 3 bases remained unmatched. CDR1 is SGHTA and CDR2 is FQGTGA in the germline V gene. The CDR3 has 15 amino acids. CDR3 DNA: TGTGCCAGCAGCCCGAGCGGGGGGGACACCGGGGAGCTGTTTTTT. This gives the protein CASSPSGGDTGELFF.

The J gene is TRBJ1-2, the V gene TRBV30; D uncertain. Germline CDR1 reads GTSNPN; CDR2 reads SVGIG (reference sequence). V lost 4 bases and J 0 bases, leaving 15 bases between the germline ends. The CDR3 spans 15 residues. The CDR3: CAWTRETYANYGYTF. In nucleotides, the CDR3 is TGTGCCTGGACCCGGGAAACATACGCTAACTATGGCTACACCTTC.

The chain recombines TRBV16 with TRBJ1-5; D may be TRBD1 (6 bases). This CDR3 has 13 residues. Germline V gene lookup returns CDR1 KGHSY and CDR2 FQNENV. Trimming pared 4 bases from V and 6 bases from J, leaving 10 bases between. The CDR3 DNA reads as TGTGCCAGCAGCCGTCCACAGGGTCAGCCCCAGCATTTT. Translating gives CASSRPQGQPQHF.

The genes are TRBV29-1 and TRBJ2-7, with 9 bases identical to TRBD1. Germline CDR1 is SQVTM and CDR2 is ANQGSEA. The CDR3 sequence is 12 residues long. J lost 6 bases, V lost 6 bases, and 6 bases had no gene match. In DNA, the CDR3 is TGCAGCGTCGGGACAGGGATTTCCGAGCAGTACTTC. Translated, it gives CSVGTGISEQYF.

This clone was picked up a small number of times. This chain links TRBV2 with TRBJ1-4; 9 bases fit TRBD1. Trimming cost V 7 bases and J 4 bases; bases outside gene matches: 10. Germline CDR1 reads SNHLY; CDR2 reads FYNNEI. The CDR3 is 16 amino acids. CDR3 in amino acids: CASTGTGMIGNEKLFF. CDR3 bases: TGTGCCAGCACGGGGACAGGGATGATCGGTAATGAAAAACTGTTTTTT.

The sample holds one count of this clone. The rearrangement joins TRBV6-6 to TRBJ1-2; D remains unclear. This CDR3 is 12 amino acids long. V was shortened by 5 bases and J by 7 bases, with 11 bases between the two germline ends. Germline V gene lookup returns CDR1 MNHNY and CDR2 SVGAGI (reference sequence). CDR3 amino acids: CASSVVGGGYTF. Here the CDR3 DNA reads TGTGCCAGCAGTGTGGTAGGAGGTGGCTACACCTTC.

The CDR3 region has the DNA TGCGCCAGCAGCCGCGGGACTAGCGGGACTTACAATGAGCAGTTCTTC. This gives the protein CASSRGTSGTYNEQFF. The V and J genes are TRBV4-3 and TRBJ2-1, with TRBD2 identical over 13 bases. This CDR3 is built from 16 residues. The germline CDR1 and CDR2 sequences are LGHNA and YSLEER. Unmatched junction bases numbered 4, after V lost 4 bases and J lost 4 bases.

This clone was seen a handful of times. The V gene is TRBV6-5, the J gene TRBJ2-7, with D perhaps TRBD2 (5 bases). Per germline, CDR1 MNHEY and CDR2 SVGAGI. With 2 bases removed from V and 11 bases from J, the gap between germline ends came to 10 bases. This CDR3 spans 11 amino acids. CDR3 sequence (DNA): TGTGCCAGCAGTTACGGGAGACGGGAGTACTTC. This codes for CASSYGRREYF.

The chain is built from TRBV7-2 and TRBJ1-1, with unresolved D. V was pared by 1 base and J by 4 bases, with 10 bases between. The CDR3 is made up of 14 amino acids. CDR1 and CDR2 from the germline V gene are SGHTA and FQGNSA. CDR3 amino acids: CASSLGLRTTEAFF. In DNA form, the CDR3 reads TGTGCCAGCAGCTTAGGTTTGCGCACCACTGAAGCTTTCTTT. Together with reference TRBV7-2 and TRBJ1-1, the CDR3 gives the full variable domain: GAGVSQSPSNKVTEKGKDVELRCDPISGHTALYWYRQSLGQGLEFLIYFQGNSAPDKSGLPSDRFSAERTGGSVSTLTIQRTQQEDSAVYLCASSLGLRTTEAFFGQGTRLTVV.

This chain connects TRBV5-1 to TRBJ1-3; D is possibly TRBD1 (5 bases). Looked up from germline, CDR1 is SGHRS and CDR2 is YFSETQ. V lost 4 bases to trimming and J lost 0 bases, with 23 bases between them. CDR3 length: 19 residues. The CDR3 nucleotides read TGCGCCAGCAGCCAATCTTTTCTCGACAGAGAGTACTCTGGAAACACCATATATTTT. Protein product: CASSQSFLDREYSGNTIYF.